Listed below are T cell receptor beta chains from one sample, sequenced in a study of blood T cells in healthy people across ages. TCRdb itself ran the 5' RACE reads through MiXCR, one entry per CDR3 protein. Of around 990,000 distinct CDR3 sequences listed, approximately 25% are singletons. These data were likewise used in another study, on T cells of mothers and their children.

Sequenced material: blood. The receptors come from a girl aged 2-10 years in good health. CDR3s leave out the opening cysteine and the closing phenylalanine or tryptophan.

v_call,j_call,cdr3_aa
TRBV6-6,TRBJ2-5,ASSYSTGEETQY
TRBV12-3/TRBV12-4,TRBJ2-1,ASSSLASSYNEQF
TRBV29-1,TRBJ2-3,SVDGRSDTQY
TRBV24-1,TRBJ2-5,ATSSGLAGERRETQY
TRBV7-6,TRBJ1-4,ASSHGMTDEKLF
TRBV19,TRBJ2-7,ASSKGSPYEQY
TRBV24-1,TRBJ2-2,ATSDPTGHNTGELF
TRBV3-1,TRBJ2-4,ASSQTCIPGQPAKNIQY
TRBV7-9,TRBJ2-3,ASSLVGTIFTDTQY
TRBV29-1,TRBJ2-1,SEQTGTYNEQF
TRBV7-2,TRBJ1-5,ASSDTRTDYSNQPQH
TRBV6-2/TRBV6-3,NA,ASTDPGQDYEQY
TRBV24-1,TRBJ2-2,ATSGSMNTGELF
TRBV12-3/TRBV12-4,TRBJ2-2,ASGRGDRELF
TRBV27,TRBJ2-1,ASSLYSLRGHEQF
TRBV6-1,TRBJ2-1,ASSTLLRAGGRTEEQF
TRBV20-1,TRBJ2-7,SAPDKYEQY
TRBV3-1,TRBJ1-3,ASSLGPGSGNTIY
TRBV20-1,TRBJ2-3,SARDRSRGLPDTQY
TRBV28,TRBJ2-7,ASSLAGLAEKSYEQY